These 21 T cell receptor beta chains share one sample of origin, sequenced in a study of lymphopenia after photon versus proton radiotherapy. Assay used: immunoSEQ multiplex PCR; TCRdb lists only in-frame clones, some missing. The data show 14,000 or so clones, with 82% seen just once and about 25% held by the top ten. The sequences come from peripheral blood, collected from a patient treated with photon-based radiotherapy. The receptors were gathered from a man in his fifties or sixties with gastric cancer.

The chain links TRBV5-1 to TRBJ2-1; 7 bases fit TRBD1. Germline V gene sequence: CDR1 SGHRS, CDR2 YFSETQ. After removal of 4 bases from V and 8 bases from J, the junction contained 6 bases not matched to a gene. The CDR3 consists of 13 residues. CDR3 in DNA: TGCGCCAGCAGCCCGGACAGGCCCCATGAGCAGTTCTTC. Its protein product is CASSPDRPHEQFF.

This chain links TRBV6-5 with TRBJ2-7; 11 bases match TRBD2. The CDR3 has 16 amino acids. V shed 2 bases, J shed 8 bases, and the junction held 11 bases outside the gene matches. Germline V lookup: CDR1 MNHEY, CDR2 SVGAGI. CDR3 residues: CASSYGGLAASWQQYF. The CDR3 DNA sequence: TGTGCCAGCAGTTACGGGGGACTAGCGGCGTCCTGGCAGCAGTACTTC.

A few counts support this clone. V gene TRBV7-9 combines with J gene TRBJ2-2; the match to TRBD1 covers 8 bases. The germline V gene encodes CDR1 SEHNR and CDR2 FQNEAQ (reference sequence). This CDR3 contains 14 residues. The V and J ends lost 4 bases and 7 bases, in that order; junction bases with no gene match: 5. The CDR3 region is CASSSGQGFGELFF. The CDR3 DNA reads TGTGCCAGCAGCTCCGGACAGGGATTCGGGGAGCTGTTTTTT.

This sequence joins TRBV9 and TRBJ1-5; TRBD1 matches 7 bases. The J segment lost 5 bases and the V segment lost 0 bases, leaving 5 bases of the junction unmatched. Germline V gives CDR1 SGDLS, CDR2 YYNGEE. There are 15 residues in the CDR3. The CDR3 DNA reads TGTGCCAGCAGCGTAGGAACAGGGGTAGATCAGCCCCAGCATTTT. It yields the protein CASSVGTGVDQPQHF.

A single count supports this clone. CDR3 bases: TGTGCCAGCAGTGTAGACAGGGGTACGGGCATTCAGTACTTC. It encodes CASSVDRGTGIQYF. The rearrangement joins TRBV6-5 to TRBJ2-4, with 8 bases that match TRBD1. The CDR3 covers 14 residues. V gave up 5 bases and J gave up 9 bases; unmatched junction bases: 9. CDR1 and CDR2 from the germline V gene are MNHEY and SVGAGI.

V usage is TRBV18 and J usage is TRBJ2-3; D tentatively reads TRBD1 or TRBD2 (5 bases each). This CDR3 has 16 residues. V was cut by 4 bases and J by 2 bases, with 16 bases left in between. CDR1 and CDR2 from the germline V gene are KGHSH and LQKENI. CDR3 DNA sequence: TGTGCCAGCTCACTGACGGGGCGGGCGGACACAGATACGCAGTATTTT. It yields the protein CASSLTGRADTDTQYF.

The chain is built from TRBV2 and TRBJ2-3; D call uncertain. The CDR3 runs to 14 residues. V was clipped by 3 bases and J by 0 bases, with 7 bases between them. Germline V gene lookup returns CDR1 SNHLY and CDR2 FYNNEI. The CDR3 region has the DNA TGTGCCAGCAGTGATACATCGAGCACAGATACGCAGTATTTT. It codes for CASSDTSSTDTQYF.

The V gene is TRBV6-5, the J gene TRBJ1-1; D is perhaps TRBD1 (6 bases). The CDR3 is made up of 14 amino acids. Trimming removed 2 bases from V and 6 bases from J, with 13 bases in between. Germline V gene sequence: CDR1 MNHEY, CDR2 SVGAGI. The chain's CDR3 is CASSYAGAESEAFF. CDR3 bases: TGTGCCAGCAGTTACGCAGGGGCGGAGTCTGAAGCTTTCTTT.

The chain joins TRBV25-1 to TRBJ2-2, with 9 positions matching TRBD1. CDR1 is MGHDK, CDR2 SYGVNS, per germline. V lost 2 bases, J lost 7 bases, and 2 bases stayed unmatched. The CDR3 runs to 14 residues. The DNA for the CDR3 is TGTGCCAGCAGTGAAGGACAGGGGATCGGGGAGCTGTTTTTT. Its translation is CASSEGQGIGELFF.

The table lists this clone with a few counts. J is TRBJ1-2 and V is TRBV15; TRBD1 might be the D (5 bases). CDR1 is LNHNV and CDR2 is YYDKDF in the germline V gene (reference sequence). V was trimmed by 0 bases and J by 0 bases, leaving 23 bases between them. This CDR3 has 20 amino acids. The CDR3, as DNA: TGTGCCACCAGCAGAGATACTAATCGGGACGGCCAAGAAACTAACTATGGCTACACCTTC. Its protein product is CATSRDTNRDGQETNYGYTF.

The rearrangement links TRBV19 to TRBJ2-7; a possible D gene is TRBD1 (6 bases). CDR3 size: 14 residues. V lost 5 bases to trimming and J lost 3 bases, with 14 bases between them. Germline V CDR1 and CDR2: LNHDA, SQIVND (reference sequence). The CDR3 region has the DNA TGTGCCAGTAGTCCCCCGGACAGCATCTACGAGCAGTACTTC. It specifies CASSPPDSIYEQYF.

The chain has TRBV6-6 and TRBJ1-2; 7 bases map to TRBD1. The CDR3 is 14 amino acids. The germline V gene encodes CDR1 MNHNY and CDR2 SVGAGI (reference sequence). The J segment lost 2 bases and the V segment lost 6 bases, leaving 6 bases of the junction unmatched. The CDR3 reads CASSPEGANYGYTF. DNA of the CDR3: TGTGCCAGCAGCCCCGAGGGGGCCAACTATGGCTACACCTTC.

The chain recombines TRBV6-5 with TRBJ1-2; D gene uncertain. The CDR3 runs to 11 residues. The V end lost 6 bases, the J end lost 4 bases, and 6 bases lay between the germline ends. Germline CDR1 MNHEY, CDR2 SVGAGI. CDR3: CASRDVYGYTF. The CDR3, as DNA: TGTGCCAGCAGGGACGTCTATGGCTACACCTTC.

This clone has only one observation. The chain has TRBV19 and TRBJ2-4, with TRBD2 as a possible D gene (6 bases). The germline V gene encodes CDR1 LNHDA and CDR2 SQIVND (reference sequence). The CDR3 consists of 16 residues. Trimming shortened V by 6 bases and J by 0 bases, and 15 bases separated the two germline ends. CDR3 DNA sequence: TGTGCCAGTAGCCCCCCCCCTAGCGCAGCCAAAAACATTCAGTACTTC. Its protein is CASSPPPSAAKNIQYF. The variable domain in full, completed from reference TRBV19 and TRBJ2-4, reads DGGITQSPKYLFRKEGQNVTLSCEQNLNHDAMYWYRQDPGQGLRLIYYSQIVNDFQKGDIAEGYSVSREKKESFPLTVTSAQKNPTAFYLCASSPPPSAAKNIQYFGAGTRLSVL.

The J gene is TRBJ1-2, the V gene TRBV10-2; 8 bases align to TRBD1. Per germline, CDR1 WSHSY and CDR2 SAAADI. The CDR3 extends over 14 amino acids. Trimming cost V 4 bases and J 6 bases; bases outside gene matches: 7. CDR3 loop: CASSGTQGANGYTF. The CDR3 DNA is TGCGCCAGCAGTGGGACCCAGGGGGCAAATGGCTACACCTTC.

This clone was counted a single time. This CDR3 is also generated by other DNA sequences in the sample. The chain has TRBV5-4 and TRBJ2-5, with 11 bases aligning to TRBD2. Trimming at V came to 2 bases and at J to 5 bases, leaving 5 bases not matched to a gene. There are 15 residues in the CDR3. The germline CDR1 and CDR2 sequences are SGHNT and YYREEE (reference sequence). In nucleotides, the CDR3 is TGTGCCAGCAGCTTCCTAGCGGGGGGCGGGGAGACCCAGTACTTC. Its protein product is CASSFLAGGGETQYF.

The rearrangement links TRBV11-2 to TRBJ1-3; 8 bases are shared with TRBD1. This CDR3 has 17 residues. Germline V gene sequence: CDR1 SGHAT, CDR2 FQNNGV. V gave up 3 bases and J gave up 2 bases; unmatched junction bases: 9. CDR3 sequence reads: CASSFQGQGVTGNTIYF. In DNA, the CDR3 is TGTGCCAGCAGCTTCCAAGGACAGGGAGTTACTGGAAACACCATATATTTT.

V usage is TRBV7-3 and J usage is TRBJ1-1; no firm D call. Germline lookup yields CDR1 SGHTA and CDR2 FQGTGA. The CDR3 runs to 13 residues. Between the trimmed V and J ends, which lost 5 bases and 4 bases, there was a span of 11 bases. CDR3 amino acids: CASSVMGSTEAFF. The CDR3 region has the DNA TGTGCCAGCAGCGTAATGGGGAGCACTGAAGCTTTCTTT.

Here the CDR3 DNA reads TGCAGTGCTGGCCATAAAAACATTCAGTACTTC. This codes for CSAGHKNIQYF. The V and J genes are TRBV20-1 and TRBJ2-4; D is undetermined. Germline CDR1 reads DFQATT; CDR2 reads SNEGSKA (reference sequence). The ends were cut back, 5 bases at V and 4 bases at J, with 6 bases in the middle. This CDR3 spans 11 amino acids.

The chain couples TRBV30 to TRBJ2-3; 12 nucleotides line up with TRBD2. The CDR3 is 14 amino acids. V lost 8 bases, J lost 4 bases, and 7 bases stayed unmatched. CDR1 and CDR2 from the germline V gene are GTSNPN and SVGIG (reference sequence). The CDR3 protein is CASKTSGGADTQYF. CDR3 DNA sequence: TGTGCCAGTAAGACTAGCGGGGGTGCAGATACGCAGTATTTT.

CDR3 bases: TGCGCCAGCGCCCTGACAGGGGCGGATGGGGCCAACGTCCTGACTTTC. Translated, it gives CASALTGADGANVLTF. The chain joins TRBV5-1 to TRBJ2-6, with 8 bases fitting TRBD1. The CDR3 is made up of 16 amino acids. The V gene's germline CDR1 is SGHRS and CDR2 YFSETQ. The junction had 9 bases not matched to a gene; V was cut back by 7 bases and J by 3 bases.